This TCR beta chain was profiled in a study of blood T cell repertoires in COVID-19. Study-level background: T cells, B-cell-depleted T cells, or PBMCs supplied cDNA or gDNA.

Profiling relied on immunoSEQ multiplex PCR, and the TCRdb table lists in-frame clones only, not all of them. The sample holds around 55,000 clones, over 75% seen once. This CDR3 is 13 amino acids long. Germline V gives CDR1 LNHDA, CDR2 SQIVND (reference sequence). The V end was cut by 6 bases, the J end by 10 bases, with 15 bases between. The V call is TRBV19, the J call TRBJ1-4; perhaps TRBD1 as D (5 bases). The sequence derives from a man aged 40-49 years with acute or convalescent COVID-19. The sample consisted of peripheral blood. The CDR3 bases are TGTGCCAGTAGCCCCCCAGGGAGGGGAAAACTGTTTTTT. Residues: CASSPPGRGKLFF.